The 6 T cell receptor beta chains below all came from one sample that was sequenced in a study of CD8 T cells in ankylosing spondylitis. TCRdb re-analysed the 5' RACE reads in MiXCR, keeping a single row per CDR3 protein. The sample contains 25,000 to 40,000 distinct CDR3 sequences, 7.2% of which appear only once. Sequenced sample: blood, either unsorted or a sorted T cell fraction (not recorded which). These receptors originate from a male donor with ankylosing spondylitis or in good health (not recorded which).

The chain uses TRBV10-3 and TRBJ1-6, with D perhaps matching TRBD1 (5 bases). Trimming cost V 0 bases and J 3 bases, with 6 bases left between them. This CDR3 contains 15 residues. Germline CDR1 reads ENHRY; CDR2 reads SYGVKD. CDR3 sequence reads: CAISESTVYNSPLHF. In DNA, the CDR3 is TGTGCCATCAGTGAGTCGACAGTCTATAATTCACCCCTCCACTTT.

Turning to this clonotype: One end of the junction is discordant with germline, which a read error may explain. The V call is TRBV24-1, the J call TRBJ2-1; the D gene could be TRBD1 or TRBD2 (5 bases each). The length of the CDR3 is 15 residues. Germline V gene sequence: CDR1 KGHDR, CDR2 SFDVKD. CDR3 sequence reads: CVTSDSGRFGDEQFF. As DNA, the CDR3 is TGTGTCACCAGTGATTCGGGACGGTTCGGGGATGAGCAGTTCTTC.

This clonotype appeared many times. This sequence joins TRBV24-1 and TRBJ1-5; D is ambiguous. The germline CDR1 and CDR2 sequences are KGHDR and SFDVKD. The CDR3 runs to 14 residues. Deletions cut 5 bases from V and 0 bases from J, with 7 bases between. CDR3 DNA sequence: TGTGCCACCAGTGGTGATTATAGCAATCAGCCCCAGCATTTT. Encoded protein: CATSGDYSNQPQHF.

This clonotype came up many times. The genes are TRBV7-3 and TRBJ2-2; no definite D call. The CDR3 consists of 14 residues. CDR1 SGHTA and CDR2 FQGTGA come from the germline V gene. V was pared by 2 bases and J by 5 bases, with 9 bases between. The CDR3 protein is CASSLSLETGELFF. DNA for the CDR3: TGTGCCAGCAGCTTATCCTTGGAGACCGGGGAGCTGTTTTTT.

This clonotype appeared many times. V and J are TRBV29-1 and TRBJ2-1; D is possibly TRBD1 (5 bases). CDR1 is SQVTM and CDR2 is ANQGSEA in the germline V gene. V lost 6 bases and J 3 bases, leaving 15 bases between the germline ends. CDR3 length: 14 residues. DNA for the CDR3: TGCAGCGTCCCCGGCCCTCAGGGCTACAATGAGCAGTTCTTC. It codes for CSVPGPQGYNEQFF.

The chain couples TRBV19 to TRBJ1-1, with a tentative D call TRBD1 (6 bases). V lost 8 bases to trimming and J lost 6 bases, with 19 bases between them. Germline V gene data show CDR1 as LNHDA and CDR2 as SQIVND (reference sequence). This CDR3 is built from 14 residues. This chain's CDR3 is CASSLGEGDAEAFF. CDR3 nucleotide sequence: TGTGCCAGTTCCCTCGGGGAGGGGGACGCTGAAGCTTTCTTT.